These 9 T cell receptor beta chains were sequenced from one sample in a study of regulatory T cells in long-lasting Graves disease. HTBI primers from iRepertoire and Arm-PCR of CDR3 regions yielded the TCR beta libraries. TCRdb called the multiplex PCR reads again in MiXCR, with one record for every CDR3 protein. The table has about 470,000 distinct CDR3 sequences, about 17% seen once; the top ten hold approximately 12%. The sample's time point: newly diagnosed GD, antithyroid drugs for less than 3 months. PBMC-derived RNA was used for the TCR library. These records were also assigned to another study, of T cells in Graves' hyperthyroidism and ophthalmopathy.

Sequencing was performed on peripheral blood mononuclear cells (PBMCs), taken at new diagnosis, from a patient treated with antithyroid drugs. These receptors were obtained from a middle-aged man with Graves disease.

At least ten counts were recorded for this clonotype. The chain couples TRBV7-9 to TRBJ1-1, with 8 positions matching TRBD1. CDR1 is SEHNR and CDR2 is FQNEAQ in the germline V gene (reference sequence). V shed 5 bases and J 10 bases; nucleotides not matched to a gene: 9. The CDR3 is made up of 13 amino acids. The CDR3, as DNA: TGTGCCAGCAGCCAAGGGACAGGAGGAACAGCTTTCTTT. This codes for CASSQGTGGTAFF.

This clonotype was counted at least ten times. This sequence joins TRBV7-2 and TRBJ2-3, with no clear D. CDR3 length equals 13 residues. Germline V gives CDR1 SGHTA, CDR2 FQGNSA. V lost 7 bases and J 2 bases, leaving 10 bases between the germline ends. The CDR3 is CASTPSYTDTQYF. Here the CDR3 DNA reads TGTGCCAGCACCCCCTCCTACACAGATACGCAGTATTTT.

This clonotype was recorded many times. The chain joins TRBV11-2 to TRBJ2-4; TRBD2 is a possible D gene (5 bases). The CDR3 is made up of 15 amino acids. The germline V gene has CDR1 SGHAT and CDR2 FQNNGV. V was pared by 0 bases and J by 3 bases, with 9 bases between. CDR3 bases: TGTGCCAGCAGCTTAGACACCGGGAACAAAAACATTCAGTACTTC. It specifies CASSLDTGNKNIQYF.

In its sample, this clonotype was seen a few times. The chain employs TRBV9 and TRBJ1-1; D gene ambiguous. Germline CDR1 is SGDLS and CDR2 is YYNGEE. This CDR3 is 13 amino acids long. V was clipped by 7 bases and J by 0 bases, with 10 bases between them. CDR3 nucleotides: TGTGCCAGCGGTAATCCCTTGAACACTGAAGCTTTCTTT. Its protein is CASGNPLNTEAFF.

This clonotype has at least ten counts. The V call is TRBV11-2, the J call TRBJ1-2; D call uncertain. Deletions cut 3 bases from V and 4 bases from J, with 12 bases between. The germline CDR1 and CDR2 sequences are SGHAT and FQNNGV. CDR3 length: 14 residues. CDR3: CASSFQEDAYGYTF. CDR3 DNA: TGTGCCAGCAGCTTTCAGGAAGATGCCTATGGCTACACCTTC.

The gene calls are TRBV29-1 and TRBJ2-7, with 8 positions matching TRBD1. There are 11 residues in the CDR3. Germline values: CDR1 SQVTM, CDR2 ANQGSEA. V was clipped by 6 bases and J by 4 bases; unmatched bases: 2. The DNA for the CDR3 is TGCAGCGTAACAGGGGGGTACGAGCAGTACTTC. Its protein is CSVTGGYEQYF.

This clonotype has a handful of counts. The chain is built from TRBV6-5 and TRBJ2-2; maybe TRBD1 (5 bases). V was trimmed by 0 bases and J by 2 bases, leaving 16 bases between them. Germline V lookup: CDR1 MNHEY, CDR2 SVGAGI. There are 18 residues in the CDR3. The CDR3 region is CASSYSMTRQFNTGELFF. The CDR3 DNA follows: TGTGCCAGCAGTTACTCGATGACGAGACAGTTTAACACCGGGGAGCTGTTTTTT.

Worth noting for this clonotype: One base away lies a much larger clone, so this may be a sequencing read error. V and J are TRBV2 and TRBJ2-1, with 8 positions matching TRBD2. Germline V gene sequence: CDR1 SNHLY, CDR2 FYNNEI. The CDR3 is made up of 14 amino acids. CDR3 region: CASSAASGYNDQFF. Written as DNA, the CDR3 is TGTGCCAGCAGTGCAGCTAGCGGGTACAATGATCAGTTCTTC.

This clonotype was detected a few times. The gene calls are TRBV6-5 and TRBJ1-2; no reliable D call. With 4 bases removed from V and 8 bases from J, the gap between germline ends came to 17 bases. The CDR3 loop spans 14 amino acids. Germline-derived CDR1 and CDR2 are MNHEY and SVGAGI. The CDR3 here is CASSLPGGRSGYTF. In DNA, the CDR3 is TGTGCCAGCAGTTTGCCGGGCGGACGGAGCGGCTACACCTTC.